The entry below gives a single TCR beta chain sequence along with its context. Its antigen specificity is not known. Within one base of it there is no much larger clone, and no base qualities were kept. Library preparation was by the immunoSEQ multiplex PCR assay. TCRdb holds this immuneACCESS table with in-frame rearrangements only. Some clones are missing; in checked studies, unresolved V genes explain under half, and the rest has no known cause. For this sample there are about 38,000 clones; around 93% appear just once. Around 0.4% of the sample belongs to the ten largest clones. V drops 7 bases and J drops 0 bases, leaving 10 bases in between. CDR1 and CDR2 are drawn from the germline V gene (reference sequence): SEHNR, FQNEAQ. The CDR3 numbers 14 residues from cysteine through phenylalanine. The retained sequence is limited to the CDR3, 42 bases, with the frame set at the first base. This entry belongs to a study of T cell changes during pregnancy in multiple sclerosis (dated 2019 in TCRdb). With respect to the entire study: Changes in the T cell repertoire over the course of pregnancy were examined in this study in women with multiple sclerosis.

Recombination linked TRBV7-9 to TRBJ1-3, with no reliable assignment of the D segment. The source is a female donor with multiple sclerosis, enrolled in a pregnancy study. This specimen consisted of CD4+ T cells from peripheral blood mononuclear cells, obtained in the second trimester of pregnancy. The DNA sequence is given as TGTGCCAGCAACGTAGTTGACTCTGGAAACACCATATATTTT. Translation gives CASNVVDSGNTIYF.